The present TCR beta chain was sequenced within a study of blood T cell repertoires in COVID-19. Profiling relied on immunoSEQ multiplex PCR, and the TCRdb table lists in-frame clones only, not all of them. Counted here are a few hundred thousand clones, 80% to 90% occurring once; the ten biggest clones make up 1.5% to 2%. Germline V gene lookup returns CDR1 SQVTM and CDR2 ANQGSEA. Trimming removed 1 base from V and 4 bases from J; junction bases left unmatched: 6. This CDR3 has 15 residues. V is TRBV29-1 and J is TRBJ2-3; 9 bases fit TRBD2. This receptor was obtained from a woman in her fifties or sixties who had recovered from COVID-19. The sequencing sample was made of PBMCs or T cells enriched from blood (not recorded which). CDR3 residues: CSVEASGTRPDTQYF. For the CDR3, the DNA is TGCAGCGTTGAAGCTAGCGGGACTCGGCCAGATACGCAGTATTTT.